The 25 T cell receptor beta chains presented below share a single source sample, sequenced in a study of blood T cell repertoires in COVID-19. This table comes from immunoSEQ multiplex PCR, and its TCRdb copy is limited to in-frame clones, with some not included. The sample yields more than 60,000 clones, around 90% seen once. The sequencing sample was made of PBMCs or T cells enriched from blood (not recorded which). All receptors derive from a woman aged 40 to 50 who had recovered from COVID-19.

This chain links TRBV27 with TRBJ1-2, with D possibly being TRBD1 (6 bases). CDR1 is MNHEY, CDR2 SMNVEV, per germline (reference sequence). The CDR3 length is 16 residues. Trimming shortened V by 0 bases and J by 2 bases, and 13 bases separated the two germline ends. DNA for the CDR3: TGTGCCAGCAGTTTATCGCCCCCGACAGGCAACTATGGCTACACCTTC. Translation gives CASSLSPPTGNYGYTF.

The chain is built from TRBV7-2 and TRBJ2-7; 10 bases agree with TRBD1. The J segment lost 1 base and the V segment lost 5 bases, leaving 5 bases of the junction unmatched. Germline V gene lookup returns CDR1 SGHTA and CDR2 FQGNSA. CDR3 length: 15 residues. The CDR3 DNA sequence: TGTGCCAGCAGCCCATGGACAGGGGGGTCCTACGAGCAGTACTTC. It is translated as CASSPWTGGSYEQYF.

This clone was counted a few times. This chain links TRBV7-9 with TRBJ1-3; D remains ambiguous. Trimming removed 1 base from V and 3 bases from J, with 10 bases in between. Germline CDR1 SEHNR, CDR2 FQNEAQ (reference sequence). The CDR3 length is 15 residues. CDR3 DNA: TGTGCCAGCAGCTTAGATCAACAAATTGGAAACACCATATATTTT. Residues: CASSLDQQIGNTIYF.

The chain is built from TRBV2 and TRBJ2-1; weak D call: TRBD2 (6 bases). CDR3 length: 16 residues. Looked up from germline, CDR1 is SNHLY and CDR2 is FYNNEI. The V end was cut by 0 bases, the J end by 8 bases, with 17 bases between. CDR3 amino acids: CASSEALGLRGHEQFF. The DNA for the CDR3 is TGTGCCAGCAGTGAAGCGCTGGGACTCCGCGGCCATGAGCAGTTCTTC.

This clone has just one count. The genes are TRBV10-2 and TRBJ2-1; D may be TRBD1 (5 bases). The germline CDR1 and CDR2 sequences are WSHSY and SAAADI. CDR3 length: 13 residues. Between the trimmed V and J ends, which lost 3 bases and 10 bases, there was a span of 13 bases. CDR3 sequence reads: CASSDRDSGEQFF. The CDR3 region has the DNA TGCGCCAGCAGTGACAGGGATTCCGGCGAGCAGTTCTTC.

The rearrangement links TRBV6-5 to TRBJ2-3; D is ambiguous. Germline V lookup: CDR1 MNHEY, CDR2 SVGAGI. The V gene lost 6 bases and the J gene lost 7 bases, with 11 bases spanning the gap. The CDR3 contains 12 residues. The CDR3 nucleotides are TGTGCCAGCAGCCCCGGGTCTAATACGCAGTATTTT. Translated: CASSPGSNTQYF.

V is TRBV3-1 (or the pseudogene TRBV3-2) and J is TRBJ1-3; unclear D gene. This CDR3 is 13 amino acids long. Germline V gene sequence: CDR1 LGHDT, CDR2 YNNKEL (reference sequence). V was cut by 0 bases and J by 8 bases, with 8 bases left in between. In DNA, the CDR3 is TGTGCCAGCAGCCAAGAAATTCATGACACCATATATTTT. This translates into CASSQEIHDTIYF.

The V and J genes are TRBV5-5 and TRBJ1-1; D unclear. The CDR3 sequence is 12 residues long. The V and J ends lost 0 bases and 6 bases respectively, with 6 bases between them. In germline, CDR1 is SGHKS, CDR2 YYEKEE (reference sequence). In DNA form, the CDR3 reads TGTGCCAGCAGCTTGGAAAGCCCTGAAGCTTTCTTT. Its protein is CASSLESPEAFF.

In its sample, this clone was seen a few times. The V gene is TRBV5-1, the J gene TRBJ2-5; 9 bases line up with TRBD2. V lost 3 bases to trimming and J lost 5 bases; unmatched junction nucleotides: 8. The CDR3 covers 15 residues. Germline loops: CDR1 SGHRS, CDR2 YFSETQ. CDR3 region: CASSSRQGLAETQYF. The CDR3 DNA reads TGCGCCAGCAGCTCCCGACAAGGACTAGCGGAGACCCAGTACTTC.

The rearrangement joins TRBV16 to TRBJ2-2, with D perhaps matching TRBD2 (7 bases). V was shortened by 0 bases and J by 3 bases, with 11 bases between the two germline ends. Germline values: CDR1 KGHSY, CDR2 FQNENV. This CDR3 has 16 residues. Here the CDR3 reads CASSQSGGLDTGELFF. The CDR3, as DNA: TGTGCCAGCAGCCAATCCGGGGGGCTGGACACCGGGGAGCTGTTTTTT.

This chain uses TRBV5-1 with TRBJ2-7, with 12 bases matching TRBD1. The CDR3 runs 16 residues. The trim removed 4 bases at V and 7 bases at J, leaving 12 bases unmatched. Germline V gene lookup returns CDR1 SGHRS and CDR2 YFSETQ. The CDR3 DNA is TGCGCCAGCAGCCCCTCCCGGGACAGGGGGCGGGGAGAGCAGTACTTC. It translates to CASSPSRDRGRGEQYF.

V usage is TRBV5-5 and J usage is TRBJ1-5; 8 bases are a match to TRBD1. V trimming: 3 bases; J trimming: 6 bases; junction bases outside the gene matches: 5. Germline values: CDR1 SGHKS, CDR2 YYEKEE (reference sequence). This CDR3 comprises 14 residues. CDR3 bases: TGTGCCAGCAGCTCGCAGGGGGCGAGTCAGCCCCAGCATTTT. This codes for CASSSQGASQPQHF.

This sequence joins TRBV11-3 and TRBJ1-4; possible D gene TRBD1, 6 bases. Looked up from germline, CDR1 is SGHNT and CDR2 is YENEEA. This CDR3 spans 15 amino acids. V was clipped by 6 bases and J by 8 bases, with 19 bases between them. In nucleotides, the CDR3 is TGTGCCAGCAGTCTAATGAGCAGGGGTGGCGAAAAACTGTTTTTT. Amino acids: CASSLMSRGGEKLFF.

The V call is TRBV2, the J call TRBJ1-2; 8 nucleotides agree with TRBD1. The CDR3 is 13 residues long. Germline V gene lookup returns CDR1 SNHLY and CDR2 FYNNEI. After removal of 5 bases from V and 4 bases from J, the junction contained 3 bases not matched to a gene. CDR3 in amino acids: CASSQGAFYGYTF. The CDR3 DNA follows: TGTGCCAGCAGTCAGGGGGCGTTCTATGGCTACACCTTC. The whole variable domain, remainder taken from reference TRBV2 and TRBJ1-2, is EPEVTQTPSHQVTQMGQEVILRCVPISNHLYFYWYRQILGQKVEFLVSFYNNEISEKSEIFDDQFSVERPDGSNFTLKIRSTKLEDSAMYFCASSQGAFYGYTFGSGTRLTVV.

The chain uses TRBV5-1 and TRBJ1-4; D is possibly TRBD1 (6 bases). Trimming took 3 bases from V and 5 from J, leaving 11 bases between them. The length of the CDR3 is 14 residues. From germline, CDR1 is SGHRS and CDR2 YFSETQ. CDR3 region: CASSSQGPNEKLFF. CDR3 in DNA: TGCGCCAGCAGCTCGCAGGGGCCCAATGAAAAACTGTTTTTT.

CDR3 sequence: CASSPDRPTPLHF. DNA for the CDR3: TGTGCCAGCAGTCCCGACAGGCCCACACCCCTCCACTTT. V usage is TRBV27 and J usage is TRBJ1-6; a weak D match, TRBD1 (6 bases). Trimming removed 5 bases from V and 11 bases from J, with 13 bases in between. The CDR3 is made up of 13 amino acids. Germline-derived CDR1 and CDR2 are MNHEY and SMNVEV (reference sequence).

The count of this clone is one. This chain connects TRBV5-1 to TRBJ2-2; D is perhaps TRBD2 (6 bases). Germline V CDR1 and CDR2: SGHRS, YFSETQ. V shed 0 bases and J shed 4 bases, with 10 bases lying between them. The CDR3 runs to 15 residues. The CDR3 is CASSLVGTATGELFF. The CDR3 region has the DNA TGCGCCAGCAGCTTGGTTGGGACTGCCACCGGGGAGCTGTTTTTT.

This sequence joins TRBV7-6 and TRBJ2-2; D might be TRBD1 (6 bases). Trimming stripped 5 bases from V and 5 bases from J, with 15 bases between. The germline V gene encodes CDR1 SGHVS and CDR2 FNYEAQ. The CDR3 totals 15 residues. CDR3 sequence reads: CASSVSQGYTGELFF. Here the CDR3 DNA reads TGTGCCAGCAGCGTCAGCCAGGGGTATACCGGGGAGCTGTTTTTT.

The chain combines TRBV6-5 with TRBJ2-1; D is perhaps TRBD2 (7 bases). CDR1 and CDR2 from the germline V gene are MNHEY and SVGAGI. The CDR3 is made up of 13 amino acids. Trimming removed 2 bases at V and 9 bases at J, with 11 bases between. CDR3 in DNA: TGTGCCAGCAGTTACCGGGGGGCTGGTGAGCAGTTCTTC. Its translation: CASSYRGAGEQFF.

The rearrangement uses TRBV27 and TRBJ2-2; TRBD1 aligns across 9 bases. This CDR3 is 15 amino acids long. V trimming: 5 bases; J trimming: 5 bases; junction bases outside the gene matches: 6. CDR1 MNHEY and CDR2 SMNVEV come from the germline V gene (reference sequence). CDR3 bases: TGTGCCAGCAGTCCTTACGGGACAGGGACCGGGGAGCTGTTTTTT. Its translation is CASSPYGTGTGELFF.

The CDR3 protein is CASSLMAGTGNEQFF. CDR3 nucleotide sequence: TGCGCCAGCAGCTTGATGGCAGGGACAGGGAATGAGCAGTTCTTC. The chain recombines TRBV5-1 with TRBJ2-1; 9 nucleotides align to TRBD1. V gave up 1 base and J gave up 7 bases; unmatched junction bases: 6. The CDR3 sequence is 15 residues long. Germline CDR1 is SGHRS and CDR2 is YFSETQ.

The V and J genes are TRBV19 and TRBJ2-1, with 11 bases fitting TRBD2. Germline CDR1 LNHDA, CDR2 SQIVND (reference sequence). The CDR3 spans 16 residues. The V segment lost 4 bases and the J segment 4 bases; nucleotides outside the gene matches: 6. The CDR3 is CASSTSLAGEYNEQFF. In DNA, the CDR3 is TGTGCCAGTAGTACTTCACTAGCGGGGGAATACAATGAGCAGTTCTTC.

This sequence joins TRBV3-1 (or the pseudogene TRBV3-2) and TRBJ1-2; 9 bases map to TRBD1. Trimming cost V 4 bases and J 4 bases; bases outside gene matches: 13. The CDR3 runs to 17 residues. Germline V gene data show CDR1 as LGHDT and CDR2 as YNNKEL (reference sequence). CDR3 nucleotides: TGTGCCAGCAGCCTGGCAAAGTTACAGGGGGCGATCTATGGCTACACCTTC. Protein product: CASSLAKLQGAIYGYTF.

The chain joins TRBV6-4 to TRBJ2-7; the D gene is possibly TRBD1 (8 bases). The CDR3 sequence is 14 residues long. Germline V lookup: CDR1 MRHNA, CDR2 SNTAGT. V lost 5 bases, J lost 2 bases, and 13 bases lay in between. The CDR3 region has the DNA TGTGCCAGCAGTCCACAGGGGGGGCCCTACGAGCAGTACTTC. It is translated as CASSPQGGPYEQYF.

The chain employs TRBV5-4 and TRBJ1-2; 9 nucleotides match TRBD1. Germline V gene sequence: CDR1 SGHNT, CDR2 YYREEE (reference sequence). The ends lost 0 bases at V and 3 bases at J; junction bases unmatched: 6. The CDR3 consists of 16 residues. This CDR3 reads CASSLVIGQGHYGYTF. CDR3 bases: TGTGCCAGCAGCTTGGTAATAGGACAGGGGCACTATGGCTACACCTTC.